These 8 T cell receptor beta chains were sequenced from one sample in a study of T cells in localized non-small cell lung cancer (TCRdb year 2020). Library preparation used the immunoSEQ multiplex PCR assay. TCRdb obtained this table from immuneACCESS and retained in-frame rearrangements with V and J assigned. These tables miss some clones; where compared with another copy, unresolved V genes account for less than half of the shortfall, and the remainder is unexplained. This sample holds some 2,500 clones; around 28% were observed only once. The ten largest clones capture 7% to 9% of the sample. The sample in question was lung tumor tissue, obtained before any cancer treatment. These receptor sequences come from a male donor aged 60 or over with stage II squamous cell lung carcinoma.

The chain joins TRBV18 to TRBJ2-5; 8 nucleotides line up with TRBD1. The CDR3 extends over 15 amino acids. Trimming took 0 bases from V and 5 from J; bases not matched to a gene: 5. The germline V gene has CDR1 KGHSH and CDR2 LQKENI. The CDR3 here is CASSPPRTGTETQYF. The CDR3 region has the DNA TGTGCCAGCTCACCACCTAGGACAGGGACGGAGACCCAGTACTTC. The entire variable domain, with the rest obtained from reference TRBV18 and TRBJ2-5, is as follows: NAGVMQNPRHLVRRRGQEARLRCSPMKGHSHVYWYRQLPEEGLKFMVYLQKENIIDESGMPKERFSAEFPKEGPSILRIQQVVRGDSAAYFCASSPPRTGTETQYFGPGTRLLVL.

The V gene is TRBV6-8, the J gene TRBJ2-7, with 10 nucleotides matching TRBD1. V was pared by 5 bases and J by 3 bases, with 4 bases of the junction left unmatched. The germline V gene has CDR1 MNHGY and CDR2 SAAAGT. This CDR3 contains 14 residues. CDR3 in amino acids: CASSGQGGYYEQYV. The CDR3, as DNA: TGTGCCAGCAGTGGACAGGGGGGATACTACGAGCAGTACGTC.

The rearrangement links TRBV5-1 to TRBJ1-1; D perhaps matches TRBD1 (5 bases). The CDR3 consists of 14 residues. Trimming removed 0 bases at V and 5 bases at J, with 11 bases between. The germline gives CDR1 SGHRS, CDR2 YFSETQ. In DNA, the CDR3 is TGCGCCAGCAGCTTGGATCGCCCAGGGACTGAAGCTTTCTTT. Encoded protein: CASSLDRPGTEAFF.

V gene TRBV19 combines with J gene TRBJ1-2, with D hard to call. The CDR3 length is 12 residues. Trimming removed 7 bases from V and 3 bases from J, with 9 bases in between. In germline, CDR1 is LNHDA, CDR2 SQIVND (reference sequence). CDR3 sequence: CASKEHYYGYTF. The CDR3 coding sequence is TGTGCCAGTAAGGAACACTACTATGGCTACACCTTC.

The rearrangement uses TRBV28 and TRBJ1-6, with a possible D match to TRBD1 (5 bases). Germline V lookup: CDR1 MDHEN, CDR2 SYDVKM. V was pared by 2 bases and J by 14 bases, with 10 bases between. CDR3 length equals 12 residues. The CDR3 nucleotides read TGTGCCAGCAGTTTACGGGGGTGGGCCCTCCACTTT. As protein: CASSLRGWALHF.

The chain recombines TRBV19 with TRBJ2-1, with 7 bases lining up with TRBD1. The ends lost 0 bases at V and 1 base at J; junction bases unmatched: 0. Germline values: CDR1 LNHDA, CDR2 SQIVND (reference sequence). This CDR3 is 15 amino acids long. Here the CDR3 DNA reads TGTGCCAGTAGTATAGAGGGACAGTCCTACAATGAGCAGTTCTTC. It translates to CASSIEGQSYNEQFF.

This clone is medium-sized. This rearrangement joins TRBV11-3 to TRBJ2-7; the match to TRBD1 covers 7 bases. The CDR3 covers 14 residues. CDR1 SGHNT and CDR2 YENEEA come from the germline V gene. The ends lost 5 bases at V and 4 bases at J; junction bases unmatched: 8. Here the CDR3 reads CASSPAAGGYEQYF. The CDR3 DNA follows: TGTGCCAGCAGCCCCGCGGCAGGGGGTTACGAGCAGTACTTC.

The chain has TRBV9 and TRBJ2-3, with 7 positions matching TRBD2. Germline CDR1 is SGDLS and CDR2 is YYNGEE. With 2 bases clipped from V and 1 base from J, the junction kept 7 bases outside the gene matches. CDR3 length: 16 amino acids. CDR3 region: CASSVSPTSGTDTQYF. The DNA for the CDR3 is TGTGCCAGCAGCGTCTCCCCAACTAGCGGCACAGATACGCAGTATTTT. Together with reference TRBV9 and TRBJ2-3, the CDR3 gives the full variable domain: DSGVTQTPKHLITATGQRVTLRCSPRSGDLSVYWYQQSLDQGLQFLIQYYNGEERAKGNILERFSAQQFPDLHSELNLSSLELGDSALYFCASSVSPTSGTDTQYFGPGTRLTVL.